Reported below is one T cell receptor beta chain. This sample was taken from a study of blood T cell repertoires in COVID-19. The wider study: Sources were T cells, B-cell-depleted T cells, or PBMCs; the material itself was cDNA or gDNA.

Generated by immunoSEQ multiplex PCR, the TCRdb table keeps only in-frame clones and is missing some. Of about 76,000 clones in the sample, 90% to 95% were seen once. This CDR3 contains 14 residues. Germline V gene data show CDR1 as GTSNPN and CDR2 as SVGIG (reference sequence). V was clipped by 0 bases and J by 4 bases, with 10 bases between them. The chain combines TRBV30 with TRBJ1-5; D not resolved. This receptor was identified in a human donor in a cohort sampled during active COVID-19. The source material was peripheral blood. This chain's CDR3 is CAWSVGPGNQPQHF. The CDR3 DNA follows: TGTGCCTGGAGTGTAGGCCCAGGTAATCAGCCCCAGCATTTT.